The present T cell receptor (beta chain) was sequenced within a study of vaccination and CD4 T cells after COVID-19. Overall study results and limits: Although the median of SARS-CoV-2-reactive clonotypes rose from about 20 to 38, the change was not significant.

As to this clonotype: As yet, its antigen is unknown.

Researchers used the Oncomine TCR Beta short-read assay to sequence DNA from cultured CD4+ T cells. Each CDR3 protein is one row after TCRdb ran MiXCR on the PCR reads. The repertoire includes 15,000 to 20,000 distinct CDR3 sequences, about 32% of them detected once, and around a sixth sits in the top ten. The germline CDR1 and CDR2 sequences are DFQATT and SNEGSKA (reference sequence). V lost 1 base and J lost 0, with 13 bases in between. The CDR3 is 15 amino acids. The treatment: roughly 10-day PBMC culture with coronavirus spike peptide pools or control peptides (ViraFEST assay). Sequenced input: cultured CD4+ T cells from blood. The J gene is TRBJ2-7, the V gene TRBV20-1; D is ambiguous. This TCR was recovered from a human donor with COVID-19. The CDR3 DNA sequence: TGCAGTGCTAGAGGAGAGCCGCGAAGCTCCTACGAGCAGTACTTC. Translating gives CSARGEPRSSYEQYF.